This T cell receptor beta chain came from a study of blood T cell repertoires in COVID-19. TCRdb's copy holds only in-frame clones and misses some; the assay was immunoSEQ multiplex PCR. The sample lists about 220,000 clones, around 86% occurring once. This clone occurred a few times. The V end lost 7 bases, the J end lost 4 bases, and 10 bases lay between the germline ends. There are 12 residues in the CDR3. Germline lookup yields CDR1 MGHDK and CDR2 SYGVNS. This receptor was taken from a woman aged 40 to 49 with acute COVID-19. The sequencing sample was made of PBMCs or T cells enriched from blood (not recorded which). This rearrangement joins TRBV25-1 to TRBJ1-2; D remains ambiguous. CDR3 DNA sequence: TGTGCCAGCACCGCGGTAGGCTATGGCTACACCTTC. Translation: CASTAVGYGYTF.